The subject of this entry is one TCR beta chain. Antigen specificity is unknown. CDR3 length: 17 amino acids. V was shortened by 5 bases and J by 0 bases, with 17 bases between the two germline ends. The germline gives CDR1 MGHDK, CDR2 SYGVNS. This sample is part of a study of yellow fever vaccine responses in identical twins. Broader study findings: It has been reported that, in twins, the vaccine T cell response seemed partly convergent and partly personalized.

Each CDR3 protein is one row after TCRdb ran MiXCR on the RT-PCR reads. Of over 10,000 distinct CDR3 sequences in the sample, 84% are singletons; the top ten hold around 1.8%. This receptor was obtained from a woman under 30 who received the yellow fever vaccine. The rearrangement joins TRBV25-1 to TRBJ1-5; D is uncertain. Sequenced material: T cells from blood (PBMCs), unsorted or a sorted subset (not recorded which), taken before or after yellow fever vaccination (not recorded which). CDR3 loop: CASSLLREGYSNQPQHF. CDR3 DNA sequence: TGTGCCAGCAGTCTCCTGAGGGAAGGTTATAGCAATCAGCCCCAGCATTTT.